The rows below give T cell receptor beta chains drawn from one sample of a study of shared clonotypes between healthy human individuals. The method was immunoSEQ multiplex PCR; TCRdb's version includes in-frame clones alone and lacks a portion of them. The sample gives 400,000 to 500,000 clones, 65% to 80% of which show up once; 10% to 15% is in the top ten. The sequenced sample was PBMCs. Every receptor here comes from a woman aged 40 to 55 in good health. Some clones in this sample may be carry-over from other donors' samples. Both conserved end residues are part of each CDR3. D genes are given only for firm matches. Rows give clone size only sometimes, using once, few, many, or a class for an expanded clone.

abundance,j_gene,d_gene,len,v_gene,CDR3nt,CDR3aa
once,TRBJ2-5,TRBD1,15,TRBV15,TGTGCCACCAGCAGCCCCGGGACAGGGACGGAGACCCAGTACTTC,CATSSPGTGTETQYF
.,TRBJ1-5,.,14,TRBV7-9,TGTGCCAGCAGCTACGGATATAGCAATCAGCCCCAGCATTTT,CASSYGYSNQPQHF
.,TRBJ2-7,.,13,TRBV28,TGTGCCAGCAGTCCCTCCGGAATCTACGAGCAGTACTTC,CASSPSGIYEQYF
.,TRBJ2-2,TRBD1,15,TRBV9,TGTGCCAGCAGCGGTGGACAGGTCGGGTCCGGGGAGCTGTTTTTT,CASSGGQVGSGELFF
once,TRBJ1-1,.,15,TRBV5-5,TGTGCCAGCAGCTATACTTGGGACCAAAACACTGAAGCTTTCTTT,CASSYTWDQNTEAFF
once,TRBJ2-2,TRBD1,15,TRBV18,TGTGCCAGCTCACCAAGGACAGGGGACGCCGGGGAGCTGTTTTTT,CASSPRTGDAGELFF
.,TRBJ2-2,TRBD1,14,TRBV29-1,TGCAGCGTTGAGGGACAGGGAAGGACCGGGGAGCTGTTTTTT,CSVEGQGRTGELFF
.,TRBJ1-5,TRBD1,18,TRBV28,TGTGCCGGCAGGATTCTCGGAGAGGGGGCAGGGGAGGATCAGCCCCAGCATTTT,CAGRILGEGAGEDQPQHF
.,TRBJ2-7,.,14,TRBV14,TGTGCCAGCAGCCAAGCGGGAGTCTCCTACGAGCAGTACTTC,CASSQAGVSYEQYF
.,TRBJ1-4,.,14,TRBV9,TGTGCCAGCAGCGGGGACATTACTAATGAAAAACTGTTTTTT,CASSGDITNEKLFF
once,TRBJ1-3,.,11,TRBV29-1,TGCAGCGCCAGGCTTGGAAACACCATATATTTT,CSARLGNTIYF
.,TRBJ2-1,TRBD2,15,TRBV27,TGTGCCAGCAGTCCCCCTCTAGCGGATTACAATGAGCAGTTCTTC,CASSPPLADYNEQFF
.,TRBJ2-1,.,14,TRBV10-2,TGCGCCAGCAGTGATTTGCAGGGATTGAATGAGCAGTTCTTC,CASSDLQGLNEQFF
.,TRBJ2-7,.,15,TRBV14,TGTGCCAGCAGCCAAGAGGCCGGGATCTCCTACGAGCAGTACTTC,CASSQEAGISYEQYF
.,TRBJ2-3,TRBD1,14,TRBV7-3,TGTGCCAGCAGCGGACAGGGGGTGGCAGATACGCAGTATTTT,CASSGQGVADTQYF
.,TRBJ2-2,TRBD1,17,TRBV18,TGTGCCAGCTCACTCGCCGGGACAGGGAGTAACACCGGGGAGCTGTTTTTT,CASSLAGTGSNTGELFF
.,TRBJ1-2,TRBD1,13,TRBV29-1,TGCAGCGTTGATGAAGGACAGGGGGTGGGCTACACCTTC,CSVDEGQGVGYTF
once,TRBJ1-2,.,14,TRBV5-6,TGTGCCAGCAGCTTTCGTACAGGGCGCTATGGCTACACCTTC,CASSFRTGRYGYTF
once,TRBJ2-7,.,12,TRBV10-3,TGTGCCACAAATAGTAGGGGACTGGAGCAGTACTTC,CATNSRGLEQYF
.,TRBJ2-5,.,15,TRBV28,TGTGCCAGCAGCCCCCCCGTGGGTGGGCAAGAGACCCAGTACTTC,CASSPPVGGQETQYF
.,TRBJ1-1,TRBD1,13,TRBV5-6,TGTGCCAGCAGCTCCCTGGACAGGGCATCAGCTTTCTTT,CASSSLDRASAFF
.,TRBJ2-1,TRBD2,16,TRBV19,TGTGCCAGTAGTATGCTGGGCGGGAGGGCCTTGGATGAGCAGTTCTTC,CASSMLGGRALDEQFF
.,TRBJ1-5,.,15,TRBV2,TGTGCCAGCAGTGCGCTTACGGGGTCCAATCAGCCCCAGCATTTT,CASSALTGSNQPQHF
.,TRBJ2-3,.,14,TRBV14,TGTGCCAGCAGTCCGAGACAGAACACAGATACGCAGTATTTT,CASSPRQNTDTQYF
.,TRBJ1-4,.,15,TRBV11-2,TGTGCCAGCAGCTTAGTTATCTCCGCGGATGAAAAACTGTTTTTT,CASSLVISADEKLFF
many,TRBJ2-6,.,15,TRBV18,TGTGCCAGCTCCAGTAACACGGCTGGGGCCAACGTCCTGACTTTC,CASSSNTAGANVLTF
.,TRBJ2-5,TRBD2,16,TRBV19,TGTGCCAGTAGCACTGCTAGCGGGAGGATCCAAGAGACCCAGTACTTC,CASSTASGRIQETQYF
.,TRBJ2-3,TRBD2,16,TRBV19,TGTGCCAGTAGAGGTAGCGGGAGTGTCGGCACAGATACGCAGTATTTT,CASRGSGSVGTDTQYF